One sample yielded the 30 T cell receptor beta chains listed below, sequenced in a study of blood T cell repertoires in COVID-19. Produced via immunoSEQ multiplex PCR; TCRdb's table is partial and in-frame only. The data hold about 180,000 clones, with approximately 85% observed a single time. Sequencing used peripheral blood. These receptors were taken from a human donor with active or convalescent COVID-19. The donor label of this sample is uncertain.

V gene TRBV7-2 combines with J gene TRBJ2-2, with D perhaps matching TRBD2 (6 bases). Germline assignment: CDR1 SGHTA and CDR2 FQGNSA. There are 15 residues in the CDR3. With 4 bases removed from V and 4 bases from J, the gap between germline ends came to 13 bases. The CDR3 nucleotides are TGTGCCAGCAGCTCAATGGAGGGGTCCACCGGGGAGCTGTTTTTT. This gives the protein CASSSMEGSTGELFF. Filled out from reference TRBV7-2 and TRBJ2-2, the complete variable domain reads GAGVSQSPSNKVTEKGKDVELRCDPISGHTALYWYRQSLGQGLEFLIYFQGNSAPDKSGLPSDRFSAERTGGSVSTLTIQRTQQEDSAVYLCASSSMEGSTGELFFGEGSRLTVL.

This chain uses TRBV19 with TRBJ2-7; possibly TRBD1 for D (7 bases). This CDR3 region has 15 residues. Germline-derived CDR1 and CDR2 are LNHDA and SQIVND (reference sequence). V was trimmed by 5 bases and J by 4 bases, leaving 18 bases between them. The CDR3 region has the DNA TGTGCCAGTAGTCGGTATGCCCAGGGGGGATACGAGCAGTACTTC. Residues: CASSRYAQGGYEQYF.

V usage is TRBV19 and J usage is TRBJ2-6; D possibly corresponds to TRBD2 (6 bases). The CDR3 runs to 17 residues. V shed 1 base and J shed 0 bases, with 10 bases lying between them. Germline V CDR1 and CDR2: LNHDA, SQIVND (reference sequence). The CDR3 region has the DNA TGTGCCAGTAGTATAGCCGGGACTTCCTCTGGGGCCAACGTCCTGACTTTC. Translating gives CASSIAGTSSGANVLTF.

The J gene is TRBJ2-1, the V gene TRBV5-1; 7 bases match TRBD1. Germline CDR1 and CDR2: SGHRS and YFSETQ. With V trimmed by 2 bases and J by 1 base, 3 bases remained unmatched. The CDR3 is 15 amino acids. CDR3 nucleotides: TGCGCCAGCAGCTTCCAGGGGGAGTCCTACAATGAGCAGTTCTTC. Protein: CASSFQGESYNEQFF.

This chain uses TRBV11-2 with TRBJ1-3; no clear D gene. V dropped 6 bases and J dropped 0 bases, with 6 bases sitting between them. This CDR3 has 13 amino acids. Per germline, CDR1 SGHAT and CDR2 FQNNGV. Here the CDR3 reads CASRQSSGNTIYF. The DNA for the CDR3 is TGTGCCAGCAGACAGAGCTCTGGAAACACCATATATTTT.

The J gene is TRBJ1-4, the V gene TRBV29-1; a possible D gene is TRBD1 (6 bases). The V gene's germline CDR1 is SQVTM and CDR2 ANQGSEA. The CDR3 is 17 residues long. V was shortened by 0 bases and J by 2 bases, with 16 bases between the two germline ends. The CDR3 is CSVEDRFSGATNEKLFF. Written as DNA, the CDR3 is TGCAGCGTTGAAGATCGGTTTTCAGGGGCCACTAATGAAAAACTGTTTTTT.

The chain uses TRBV5-1 and TRBJ2-3, with TRBD1 as a possible D gene (6 bases). Trimming stripped 0 bases from V and 1 base from J, with 9 bases between. The germline V gene encodes CDR1 SGHRS and CDR2 YFSETQ. The CDR3 has 15 residues. CDR3 nucleotides: TGCGCCAGCAGCTTGGACAGGGTGGGCACAGATACGCAGTATTTT. This codes for CASSLDRVGTDTQYF.

The rearrangement links TRBV10-1 to TRBJ1-1; D is undetermined. V was cut by 8 bases and J by 0 bases, with 10 bases left in between. Per the germline V gene, CDR1 is WNHNN and CDR2 is SYGVQD (reference sequence). This CDR3 spans 13 amino acids. CDR3 DNA sequence: TGCGCCAGCCAGGCAGGCATGAACACTGAAGCTTTCTTT. Translated: CASQAGMNTEAFF.

The rearrangement joins TRBV5-1 to TRBJ1-1; D is perhaps TRBD1 (5 bases). Germline assignment: CDR1 SGHRS and CDR2 YFSETQ. The ends were cut back, 3 bases at V and 3 bases at J, with 15 bases in the middle. This CDR3 is 15 amino acids long. The chain's CDR3 is CASSSEPEGHTEAFF. The CDR3 nucleotides read TGCGCCAGCAGCTCCGAGCCGGAGGGGCACACTGAAGCTTTCTTT.

This chain uses TRBV12-5 with TRBJ1-2, with 9 bases matching TRBD1. The CDR3 is 16 amino acids. V lost 5 bases and J lost 6; bases outside the gene matches: 13. Germline CDR1 and CDR2: LGHNT and FRNRAP. CDR3 in amino acids: CASGMPLNRGQDGYTF. CDR3 bases: TGTGCTAGTGGTATGCCTTTGAACAGGGGGCAAGATGGCTACACCTTC. Combining the CDR3 with reference TRBV12-5 and TRBJ1-2 gives the whole variable domain DARVTQTPRHKVTEMGQEVTMRCQPILGHNTVFWYRQTMMQGLELLAYFRNRAPLDDSGMPKDRFSAEMPDATLATLKIQPSEPRDSAVYFCASGMPLNRGQDGYTFGSGTRLTVV.

This clone was detected only once. This chain links TRBV11-2 with TRBJ2-2; possibly TRBD1 for D (6 bases). This CDR3 region has 15 residues. Between the trimmed V and J ends, which lost 8 bases and 6 bases, there was a span of 19 bases. Germline V gene sequence: CDR1 SGHAT, CDR2 FQNNGV. Here the CDR3 DNA reads TGTGCCAGCGGGAGAACAGGGTCCAACGCCGGGGAGCTGTTTTTT. Its protein is CASGRTGSNAGELFF.

V is TRBV6-4 and J is TRBJ2-3, with 10 bases lining up with TRBD2. V shed 2 bases, J shed 2 bases, and the junction held 4 bases outside the gene matches. CDR1 and CDR2 (germline): MRHNA, SNTAGT. CDR3 size: 16 residues. The CDR3 loop is CASSDLAGDPTDTQYF. CDR3 bases: TGTGCCAGCAGTGACCTAGCGGGAGACCCCACAGATACGCAGTATTTT.

The chain recombines TRBV27 with TRBJ2-7; 11 bases align to TRBD1. J gave up 3 bases and V 9 bases, and 7 bases lay outside the gene matches. The germline V gene encodes CDR1 MNHEY and CDR2 SMNVEV (reference sequence). The CDR3 spans 14 residues. The CDR3 here is CASASGTGGYEQYF. Here the CDR3 DNA reads TGTGCCAGTGCCTCGGGGACAGGGGGCTACGAGCAGTACTTC.

V is TRBV10-2 and J is TRBJ1-5; 7 nucleotides agree with TRBD1. CDR1 is WSHSY and CDR2 is SAAADI in the germline V gene. The CDR3 is made up of 15 amino acids. V was pared by 4 bases and J by 5 bases, with 8 bases of the junction left unmatched. The chain's CDR3 is CASSARDRDHQPQHF. For the CDR3, the DNA is TGCGCCAGCAGTGCGCGTGACAGGGATCATCAGCCCCAGCATTTT.

The J gene is TRBJ1-2, the V gene TRBV19; 9 nucleotides line up with TRBD1. The CDR3 sequence is 14 residues long. Germline CDR1 LNHDA, CDR2 SQIVND (reference sequence). Trimming cost V 4 bases and J 10 bases; bases outside gene matches: 10. The CDR3 loop reads CASSTRERQGDYTF. In DNA, the CDR3 is TGTGCCAGTAGTACTAGGGAGAGACAGGGGGACTACACCTTC. The full variable domain, in which reference TRBV19 and TRBJ1-2 provide the parts outside the CDR3, is DGGITQSPKYLFRKEGQNVTLSCEQNLNHDAMYWYRQDPGQGLRLIYYSQIVNDFQKGDIAEGYSVSREKKESFPLTVTSAQKNPTAFYLCASSTRERQGDYTFGSGTRLTVV.

The chain couples TRBV7-8 to TRBJ2-1; tentatively, D is TRBD2 (6 bases). The CDR3 runs 16 residues. Between the trimmed V and J ends, which lost 2 bases and 2 bases, there was a span of 13 bases. CDR1 and CDR2 (germline): SGHVS, FQNEAQ. The CDR3 loop is CASSLFGTLTYNEQFF. CDR3 in DNA: TGTGCCAGCAGCTTATTTGGGACTCTCACCTACAATGAGCAGTTCTTC.

V is TRBV25-1 and J is TRBJ2-7; 12 bases are shared with TRBD1. The CDR3 consists of 15 residues. Germline CDR1 and CDR2: MGHDK and SYGVNS. V trimming: 3 bases; J trimming: 6 bases; junction bases outside the gene matches: 6. Here the CDR3 DNA reads TGTGCCAGCAGTGATCCCGGGACAGGGGGCGTCGAGCAGTACTTC. It yields the protein CASSDPGTGGVEQYF.

The CDR3 bases are TGTGCCAGCAGCTTAGCCCCAGACAGGGGCTATGGCTACACCTTC. Its translation: CASSLAPDRGYGYTF. This sequence joins TRBV7-2 and TRBJ1-2; 8 bases fit TRBD1. Per the germline V gene, CDR1 is SGHTA and CDR2 is FQGNSA. V trimming: 0 bases; J trimming: 4 bases; junction bases outside the gene matches: 4. The CDR3 spans 15 residues.

CDR3 protein: CASSLDSGAGTQYF. The CDR3 DNA reads TGTGCCAGCAGCTTAGATAGCGGGGCGGGGACCCAGTACTTC. The chain is built from TRBV7-6 and TRBJ2-5; 8 nucleotides agree with TRBD2. Losses at the gene ends were 1 base for V and 7 bases for J; bases not matched to a gene: 5. The germline V gene has CDR1 SGHVS and CDR2 FNYEAQ. This CDR3 is built from 14 residues. Together with reference TRBV7-6 and TRBJ2-5, the CDR3 gives the full variable domain: GAGVSQSPRYKVTKRGQDVALRCDPISGHVSLYWYRQALGQGPEFLTYFNYEAQQDKSGLPNDRFSAERPEGSISTLTIQRTEQRDSAMYRCASSLDSGAGTQYFGPGTRLLVL.

The chain combines TRBV28 with TRBJ1-2, with 8 bases fitting TRBD1. Looked up from germline, CDR1 is MDHEN and CDR2 is SYDVKM. V dropped 7 bases and J dropped 5; count of bases not matched to a gene: 9. This CDR3 region has 14 residues. The CDR3 protein is CASTLTGVTYGYTF. As DNA, the CDR3 is TGTGCCAGCACTTTGACAGGGGTTACATATGGCTACACCTTC.

The chain links TRBV20-1 to TRBJ2-7; weak D call: TRBD2 (8 bases). This CDR3 contains 19 residues. Germline V gene data show CDR1 as DFQATT and CDR2 as SNEGSKA (reference sequence). Trimming removed 6 bases at V and 3 bases at J, with 33 bases between. The CDR3 reads CSASTSGGGGKGHLYEQYF. The CDR3 DNA is TGCAGTGCCAGTACTAGCGGAGGGGGCGGTAAAGGTCACCTCTACGAGCAGTACTTC.

The V call is TRBV11-2, the J call TRBJ1-6, with unresolved D. Trimming cost V 11 bases and J 0 bases, with 11 bases left between them. The CDR3 is made up of 14 amino acids. Germline V gene data show CDR1 as SGHAT and CDR2 as FQNNGV. CDR3 sequence: CACRLSSYNSPLHF. As DNA, the CDR3 is TGTGCCTGTCGTTTGAGCTCCTATAATTCACCCCTCCACTTT.

The chain carries TRBV7-3 and TRBJ1-3; 9 positions agree with TRBD1. Germline CDR1 reads SGHTA; CDR2 reads FQGTGA. With V trimmed by 5 bases and J by 4 bases, 3 bases remained unmatched. This CDR3 is built from 14 residues. This CDR3 is CASSPDRGGNTIYF. CDR3 bases: TGTGCCAGCAGCCCGGACAGGGGAGGAAACACCATATATTTT.

The J gene is TRBJ1-6, the V gene TRBV11-2, with 10 bases that match TRBD1. Trimming cost V 4 bases and J 6 bases; bases outside gene matches: 6. Germline CDR1 reads SGHAT; CDR2 reads FQNNGV. This CDR3 is built from 16 residues. CDR3: CASSWGTGVRNSPLHF. The CDR3 DNA sequence: TGTGCCAGCAGCTGGGGGACAGGGGTTCGTAATTCACCCCTCCACTTT.

The rearrangement uses TRBV28 and TRBJ1-1, with TRBD1 as a possible D gene (6 bases). V was shortened by 7 bases and J by 1 base, with 13 bases between the two germline ends. Germline lookup yields CDR1 MDHEN and CDR2 SYDVKM. The CDR3 is 14 residues long. CDR3 protein: CASKQTGPNTEAFF. The CDR3 DNA sequence: TGTGCCAGCAAACAAACAGGGCCGAACACTGAAGCTTTCTTT.

V and J are TRBV10-2 and TRBJ2-7; D is possibly TRBD2 (7 bases). The CDR3 contains 16 residues. The germline CDR1 and CDR2 sequences are WSHSY and SAAADI. Trimming shortened V by 8 bases and J by 6 bases, and 26 bases separated the two germline ends. CDR3 bases: TGCGCCAGCGTCGGACGCAGGGGCGGGAGAGGGAGCGAGCAGTACTTC. It is translated as CASVGRRGGRGSEQYF.

On this clone: Other DNA sequences in the same sample also yield this CDR3. The chain uses TRBV19 and TRBJ2-7; 8 nucleotides line up with TRBD1. The CDR3 consists of 13 residues. CDR1 is LNHDA, CDR2 SQIVND, per germline (reference sequence). V lost 4 bases, J lost 4 bases, and 3 bases stayed unmatched. CDR3 nucleotide sequence: TGTGCCAGTAGTACTGGACAGGGTTACGAGCAGTACTTC. It yields the protein CASSTGQGYEQYF.

V usage is TRBV5-4 and J usage is TRBJ1-1; D may be TRBD1 (5 bases). The V end was cut by 4 bases, the J end by 1 base, with 11 bases between. This CDR3 spans 14 amino acids. CDR1 and CDR2 (germline): SGHNT, YYREEE (reference sequence). CDR3 bases: TGTGCCAGCAGCGGATTTGACAGGAACACTGAAGCTTTCTTT. It codes for CASSGFDRNTEAFF.

The rearrangement uses TRBV27 and TRBJ2-3, with 10 bases aligning to TRBD2. Germline V CDR1 and CDR2: MNHEY, SMNVEV (reference sequence). The CDR3 runs to 13 residues. The trim removed 6 bases at V and 14 bases at J, leaving 11 bases unmatched. CDR3 sequence (DNA): TGTGCCAGCAGCCCTTCGAGCGGGAGGGGGAGGTATTTT. Its protein product is CASSPSSGRGRYF.

This clone has only one observation. V is TRBV7-8 and J is TRBJ1-5, with no clear D. Trimming took off 2 bases at V and 4 bases at J, with 9 bases between the two ends. Germline V gene data show CDR1 as SGHVS and CDR2 as FQNEAQ. This CDR3 has 14 residues. CDR3 sequence: CASSLMKPNQPQHF. CDR3 nucleotides: TGTGCCAGCAGCTTAATGAAGCCTAATCAGCCCCAGCATTTT. The full variable domain, completed using reference TRBV7-8 and TRBJ1-5, is GAGVSQSPRYKVAKRGQDVALRCDPISGHVSLFWYQQALGQGPEFLTYFQNEAQLDKSGLPSDRFFAERPEGSVSTLKIQRTQQEDSAVYLCASSLMKPNQPQHFGDGTRLSIL.